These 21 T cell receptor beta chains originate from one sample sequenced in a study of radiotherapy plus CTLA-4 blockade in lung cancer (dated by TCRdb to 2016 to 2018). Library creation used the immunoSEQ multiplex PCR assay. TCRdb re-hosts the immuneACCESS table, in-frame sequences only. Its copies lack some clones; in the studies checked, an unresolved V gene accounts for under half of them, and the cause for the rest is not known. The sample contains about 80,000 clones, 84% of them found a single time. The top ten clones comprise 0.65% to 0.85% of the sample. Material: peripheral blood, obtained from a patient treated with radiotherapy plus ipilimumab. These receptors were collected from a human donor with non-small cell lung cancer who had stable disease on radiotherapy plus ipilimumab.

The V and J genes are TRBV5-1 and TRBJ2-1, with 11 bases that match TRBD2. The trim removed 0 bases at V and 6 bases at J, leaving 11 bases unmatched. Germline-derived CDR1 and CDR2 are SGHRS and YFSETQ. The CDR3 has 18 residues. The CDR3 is CASSLARLAGGSGNEQFF. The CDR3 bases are TGCGCCAGCAGCTTGGCCAGGCTAGCGGGAGGAAGTGGCAATGAGCAGTTCTTC. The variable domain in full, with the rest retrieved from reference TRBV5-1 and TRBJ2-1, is KAGVTQTPRYLIKTRGQQVTLSCSPISGHRSVSWYQQTPGQGLQFLFEYFSETQRNKGNFPGRFSGRQFSNSRSEMNVSTLELGDSALYLCASSLARLAGGSGNEQFFGPGTRLTVL.

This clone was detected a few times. The CDR3, as DNA: TGTGCCAGCAGAAGTAGCAATCAGCCCCAGCATTTT. It specifies CASRSSNQPQHF. This chain connects TRBV28 to TRBJ1-5, with D hard to call. Trimming left V 6 bases short and J 0 bases short, with 3 bases between. Germline assignment: CDR1 MDHEN and CDR2 SYDVKM. The CDR3 sequence is 12 residues long.

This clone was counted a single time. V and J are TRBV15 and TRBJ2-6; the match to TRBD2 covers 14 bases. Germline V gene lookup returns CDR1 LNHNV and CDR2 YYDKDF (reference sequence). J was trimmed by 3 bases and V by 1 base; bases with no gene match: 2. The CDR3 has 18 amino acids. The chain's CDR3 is CATSRAGLAGVGANVLTF. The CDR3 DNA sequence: TGTGCCACCAGCAGAGCGGGACTAGCGGGAGTTGGGGCCAACGTCCTGACTTTC.

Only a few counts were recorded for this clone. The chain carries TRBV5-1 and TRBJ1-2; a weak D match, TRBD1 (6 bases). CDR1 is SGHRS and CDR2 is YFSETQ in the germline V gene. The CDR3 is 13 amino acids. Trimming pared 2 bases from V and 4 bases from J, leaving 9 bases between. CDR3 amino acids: CASSFGGAYGYTF. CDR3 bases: TGCGCCAGCAGCTTTGGGGGGGCCTATGGCTACACCTTC.

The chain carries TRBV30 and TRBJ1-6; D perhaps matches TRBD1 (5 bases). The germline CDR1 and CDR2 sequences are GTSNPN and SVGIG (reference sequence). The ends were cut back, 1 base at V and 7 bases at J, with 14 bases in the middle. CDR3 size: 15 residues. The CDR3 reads CAWSGGMITNSPLHF. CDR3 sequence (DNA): TGTGCCTGGAGTGGGGGGATGATAACGAATTCACCCCTCCACTTT.

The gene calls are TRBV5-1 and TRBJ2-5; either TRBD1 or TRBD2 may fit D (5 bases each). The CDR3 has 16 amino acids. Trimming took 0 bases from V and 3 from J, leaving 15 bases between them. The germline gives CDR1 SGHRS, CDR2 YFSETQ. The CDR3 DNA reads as TGCGCCAGCAGCTTGGGGGACCTTCTACGAGAAGAGACCCAGTACTTC. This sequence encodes CASSLGDLLREETQYF.

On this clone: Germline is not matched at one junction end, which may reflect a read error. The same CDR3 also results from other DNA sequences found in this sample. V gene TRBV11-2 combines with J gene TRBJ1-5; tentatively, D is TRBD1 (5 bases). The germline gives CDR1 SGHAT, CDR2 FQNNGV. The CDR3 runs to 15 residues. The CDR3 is CASSLGADGNQPQHF. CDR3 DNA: TGTGCCAGCAGTTTAGGGGCCGATGGTAATCAGCCCCAGCATTTT.

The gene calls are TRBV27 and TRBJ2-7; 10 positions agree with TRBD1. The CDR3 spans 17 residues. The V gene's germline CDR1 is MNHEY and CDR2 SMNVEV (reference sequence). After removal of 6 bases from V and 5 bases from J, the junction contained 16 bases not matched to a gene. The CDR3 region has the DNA TGTGCCAGCAGCCGATACTTGACAGGGGGCGCGGTAGACGAGCAGTACTTC. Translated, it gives CASSRYLTGGAVDEQYF.

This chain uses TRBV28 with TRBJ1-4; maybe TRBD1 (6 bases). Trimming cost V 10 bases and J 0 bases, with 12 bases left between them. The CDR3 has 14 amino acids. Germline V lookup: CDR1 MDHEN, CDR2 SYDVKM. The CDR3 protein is CATSGGATNEKLFF. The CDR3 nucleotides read TGTGCCACCTCGGGGGGCGCAACTAATGAAAAACTGTTTTTT.

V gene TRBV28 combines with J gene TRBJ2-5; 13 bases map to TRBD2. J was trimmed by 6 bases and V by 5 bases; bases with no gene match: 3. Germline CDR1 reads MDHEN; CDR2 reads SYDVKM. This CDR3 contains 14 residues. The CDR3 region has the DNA TGTGCCAGCAGTCCGGGACTAGCGGGGAAGACCCAGTACTTC. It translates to CASSPGLAGKTQYF.

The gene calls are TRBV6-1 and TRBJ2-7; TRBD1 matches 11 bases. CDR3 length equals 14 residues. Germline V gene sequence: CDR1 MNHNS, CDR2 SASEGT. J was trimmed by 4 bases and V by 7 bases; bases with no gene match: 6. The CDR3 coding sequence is TGTGCCAGCACTACCGGGGACAGGGGGTACGAGCAGTACTTC. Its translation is CASTTGDRGYEQYF.

The CDR3 DNA reads TGTGCCAGCAGCCAGAGGACTAGCGGGAGGGCCTTCTACGAGCAGTACTTC. Residues: CASSQRTSGRAFYEQYF. The V call is TRBV5-4, the J call TRBJ2-7; 15 bases align to TRBD2. This CDR3 has 17 residues. Germline V gene sequence: CDR1 SGHNT, CDR2 YYREEE (reference sequence). V was clipped by 4 bases and J by 3 bases; unmatched bases: 8.

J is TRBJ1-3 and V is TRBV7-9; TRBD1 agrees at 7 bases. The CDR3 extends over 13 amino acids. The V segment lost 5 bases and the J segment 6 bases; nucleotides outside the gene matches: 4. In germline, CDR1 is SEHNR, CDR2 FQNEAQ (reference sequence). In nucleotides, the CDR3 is TGTGCCAGCAGCCCGGGACAGATAAACACCATATATTTT. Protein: CASSPGQINTIYF.

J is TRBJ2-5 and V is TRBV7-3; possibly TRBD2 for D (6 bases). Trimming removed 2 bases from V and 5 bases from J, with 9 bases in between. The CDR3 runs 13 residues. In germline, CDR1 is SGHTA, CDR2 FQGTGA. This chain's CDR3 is CASSLGGRETQYF. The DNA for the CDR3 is TGTGCCAGCAGCTTAGGGGGGAGGGAGACCCAGTACTTC.

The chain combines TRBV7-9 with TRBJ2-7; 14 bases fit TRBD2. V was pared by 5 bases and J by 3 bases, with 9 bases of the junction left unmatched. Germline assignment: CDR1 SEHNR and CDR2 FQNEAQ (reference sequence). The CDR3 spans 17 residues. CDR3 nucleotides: TGTGCCAGCAGCCCGAGACTAGCGGGAGGGCCTTACTACGAGCAGTACTTC. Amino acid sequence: CASSPRLAGGPYYEQYF.

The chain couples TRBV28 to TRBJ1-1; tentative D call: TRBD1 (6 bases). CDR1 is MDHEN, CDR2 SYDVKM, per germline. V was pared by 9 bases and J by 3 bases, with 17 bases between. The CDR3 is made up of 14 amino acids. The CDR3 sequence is CASDSHRVDTEAFF. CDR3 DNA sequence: TGTGCCAGTGACTCTCACAGGGTTGACACTGAAGCTTTCTTT.

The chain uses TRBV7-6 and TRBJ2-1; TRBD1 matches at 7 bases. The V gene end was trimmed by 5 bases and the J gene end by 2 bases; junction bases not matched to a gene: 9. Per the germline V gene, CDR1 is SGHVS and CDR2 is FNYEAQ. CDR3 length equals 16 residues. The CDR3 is CASSDNRGAPYNEQFF. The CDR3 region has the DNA TGTGCCAGCAGCGATAACAGGGGTGCCCCCTACAATGAGCAGTTCTTC.

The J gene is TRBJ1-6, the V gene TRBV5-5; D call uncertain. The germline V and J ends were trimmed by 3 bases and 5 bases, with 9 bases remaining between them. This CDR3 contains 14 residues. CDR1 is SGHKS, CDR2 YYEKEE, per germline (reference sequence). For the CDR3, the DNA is TGTGCCAGCAGCTCGGTGGTAAATAATTCACCCCTCCACTTT. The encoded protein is CASSSVVNNSPLHF.

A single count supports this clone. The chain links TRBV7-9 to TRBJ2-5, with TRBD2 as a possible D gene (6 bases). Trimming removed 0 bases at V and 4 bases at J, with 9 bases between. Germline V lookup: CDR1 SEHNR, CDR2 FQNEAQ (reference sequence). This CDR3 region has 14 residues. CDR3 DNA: TGTGCCAGCAGCTTAGCGACCGGGGGAGAGACCCAGTACTTC. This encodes CASSLATGGETQYF.

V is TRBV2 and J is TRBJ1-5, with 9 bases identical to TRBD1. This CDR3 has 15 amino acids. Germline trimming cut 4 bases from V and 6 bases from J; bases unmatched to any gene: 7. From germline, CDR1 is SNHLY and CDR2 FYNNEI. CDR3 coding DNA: TGTGCCAGCAGTGTAAACAGGGGGCTGAGTCAGCCCCAGCATTTT. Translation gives CASSVNRGLSQPQHF. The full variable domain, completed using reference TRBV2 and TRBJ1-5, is EPEVTQTPSHQVTQMGQEVILRCVPISNHLYFYWYRQILGQKVEFLVSFYNNEISEKSEIFDDQFSVERPDGSNFTLKIRSTKLEDSAMYFCASSVNRGLSQPQHFGDGTRLSIL.

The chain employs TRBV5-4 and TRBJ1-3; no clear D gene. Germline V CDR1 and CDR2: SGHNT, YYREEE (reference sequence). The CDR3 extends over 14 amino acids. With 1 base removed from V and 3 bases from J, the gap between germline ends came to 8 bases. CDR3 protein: CASSLQGGGNTIYF. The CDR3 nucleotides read TGTGCCAGCAGCTTGCAAGGTGGTGGAAACACCATATATTTT.